This TCR beta chain was sequenced in a study of preoperative IRX-2 immunotherapy in early breast cancer. Clones were sequenced by immunoSEQ multiplex PCR, and TCRdb holds only the in-frame ones, with some missing. The data show around 30,000 clones, 65% to 85% seen once. The CDR3 spans 16 residues. CDR1 LNHDA and CDR2 SQIVND come from the germline V gene (reference sequence). V shed 3 bases, J shed 5 bases, and the junction held 9 bases outside the gene matches. The treatment here: preoperative locoregional IRX-2 cytokine immunotherapy. This phase Ib study tested locoregional IRX-2 cytokine immunotherapy given before surgery.

J is TRBJ1-5 and V is TRBV19, with TRBD1 matching over 8 bases. The sequence was collected from a human donor with breast cancer. The sequencing used lymph node tissue, collected before IRX-2 immunotherapy. The CDR3 DNA follows: TGTGCCAGTAGTATCGGCGACAGGGGCGAGGATCAGCCCCAGCATTTT. It specifies CASSIGDRGEDQPQHF.